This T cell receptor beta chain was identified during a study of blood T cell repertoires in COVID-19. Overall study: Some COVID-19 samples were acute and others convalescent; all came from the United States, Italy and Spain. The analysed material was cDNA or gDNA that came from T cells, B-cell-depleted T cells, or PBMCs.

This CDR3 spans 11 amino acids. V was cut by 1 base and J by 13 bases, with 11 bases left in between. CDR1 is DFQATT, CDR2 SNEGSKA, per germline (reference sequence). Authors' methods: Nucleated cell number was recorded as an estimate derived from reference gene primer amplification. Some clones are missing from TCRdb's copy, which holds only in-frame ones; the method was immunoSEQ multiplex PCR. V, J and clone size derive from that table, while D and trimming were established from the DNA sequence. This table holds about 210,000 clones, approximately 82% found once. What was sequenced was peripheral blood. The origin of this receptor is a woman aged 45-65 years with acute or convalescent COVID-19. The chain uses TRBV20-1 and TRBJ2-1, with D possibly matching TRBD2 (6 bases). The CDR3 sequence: CSARALAAQFF. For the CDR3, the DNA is TGCAGTGCTAGAGCTTTAGCGGCTCAGTTCTTC.